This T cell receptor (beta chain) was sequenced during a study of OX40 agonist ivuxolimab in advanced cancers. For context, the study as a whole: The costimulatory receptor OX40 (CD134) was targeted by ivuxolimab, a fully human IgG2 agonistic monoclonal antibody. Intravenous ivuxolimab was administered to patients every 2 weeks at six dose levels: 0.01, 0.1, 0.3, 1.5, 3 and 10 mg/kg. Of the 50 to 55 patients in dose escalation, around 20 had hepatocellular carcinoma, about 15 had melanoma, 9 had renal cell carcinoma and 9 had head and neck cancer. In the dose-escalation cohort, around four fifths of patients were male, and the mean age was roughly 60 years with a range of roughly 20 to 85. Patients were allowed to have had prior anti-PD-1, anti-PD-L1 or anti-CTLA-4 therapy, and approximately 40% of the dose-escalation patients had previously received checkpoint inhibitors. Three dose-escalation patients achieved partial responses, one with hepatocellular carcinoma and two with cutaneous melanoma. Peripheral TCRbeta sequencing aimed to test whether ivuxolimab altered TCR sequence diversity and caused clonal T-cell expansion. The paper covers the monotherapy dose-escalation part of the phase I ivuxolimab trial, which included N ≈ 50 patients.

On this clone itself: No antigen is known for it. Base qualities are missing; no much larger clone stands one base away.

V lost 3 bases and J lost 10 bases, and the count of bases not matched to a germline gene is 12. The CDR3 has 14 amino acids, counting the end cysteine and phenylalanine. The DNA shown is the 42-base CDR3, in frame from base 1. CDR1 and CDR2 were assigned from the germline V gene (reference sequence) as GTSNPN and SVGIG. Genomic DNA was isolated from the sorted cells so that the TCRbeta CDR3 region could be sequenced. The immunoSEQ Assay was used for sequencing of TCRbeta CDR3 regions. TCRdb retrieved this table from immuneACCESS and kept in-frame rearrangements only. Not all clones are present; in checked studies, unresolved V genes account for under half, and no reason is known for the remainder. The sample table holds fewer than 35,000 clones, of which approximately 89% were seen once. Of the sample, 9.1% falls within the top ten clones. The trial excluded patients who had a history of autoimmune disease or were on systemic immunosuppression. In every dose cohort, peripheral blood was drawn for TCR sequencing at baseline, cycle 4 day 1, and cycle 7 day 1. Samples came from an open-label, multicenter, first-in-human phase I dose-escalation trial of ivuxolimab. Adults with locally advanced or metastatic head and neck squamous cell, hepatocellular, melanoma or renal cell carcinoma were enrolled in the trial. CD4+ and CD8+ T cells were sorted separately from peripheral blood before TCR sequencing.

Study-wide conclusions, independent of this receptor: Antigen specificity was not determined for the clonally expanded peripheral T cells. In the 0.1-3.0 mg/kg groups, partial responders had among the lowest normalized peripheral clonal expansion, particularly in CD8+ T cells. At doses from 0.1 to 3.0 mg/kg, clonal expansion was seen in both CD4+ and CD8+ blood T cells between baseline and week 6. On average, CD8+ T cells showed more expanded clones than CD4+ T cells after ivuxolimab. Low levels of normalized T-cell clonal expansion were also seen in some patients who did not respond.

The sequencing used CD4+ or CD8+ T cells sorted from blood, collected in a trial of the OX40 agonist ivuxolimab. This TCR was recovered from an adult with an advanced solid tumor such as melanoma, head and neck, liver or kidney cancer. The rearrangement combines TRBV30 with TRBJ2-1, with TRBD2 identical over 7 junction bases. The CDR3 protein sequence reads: CAWSPWGLSSEQFF. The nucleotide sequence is TGTGCCTGGAGCCCCTGGGGACTATCATCCGAGCAGTTCTTC.